The 21 T cell receptor beta chains below all came from one sample that was sequenced in a study of beta chain features in type 1 diabetes. Investigators reverse transcribed all isolated RNA, so they sequenced expressed TCRB transcripts. Generated by immunoSEQ multiplex PCR, the TCRdb table keeps only in-frame clones and is missing some. The repertoire holds a few hundred thousand clones, 11% to 15% seen once, with roughly 0.04% in the top ten. The sample consisted of naive CD4+ T cells from blood. The receptor source for this set is a man under 40 in good health.

This clone was counted a few times. The chain joins TRBV7-2 to TRBJ1-2, with D maybe TRBD1 (5 bases). Trimming cost V 5 bases and J 8 bases, with 18 bases left between them. Per germline, CDR1 SGHTA and CDR2 FQGNSA. The CDR3 contains 14 residues. The CDR3 loop reads CASSQSGGGGGYTF. DNA for the CDR3: TGTGCCAGCAGCCAATCCGGGGGAGGAGGAGGCTACACCTTC.

The chain employs TRBV7-8 and TRBJ2-1; 7 bases map to TRBD1. Germline V gene lookup returns CDR1 SGHVS and CDR2 FQNEAQ. The V gene end was trimmed by 5 bases and the J gene end by 0 bases; junction bases not matched to a gene: 10. The CDR3 consists of 17 residues. The chain's CDR3 is CASSIPQGLSSYNEQFF. The CDR3 nucleotides are TGTGCCAGCAGCATCCCACAGGGGCTCAGCTCCTACAATGAGCAGTTCTTC.

The chain couples TRBV29-1 to TRBJ1-1; perhaps TRBD1 as D (5 bases). V shed 0 bases and J shed 6 bases, with 20 bases lying between them. This CDR3 is 16 amino acids long. Germline CDR1 SQVTM, CDR2 ANQGSEA. For the CDR3, the DNA is TGCAGCGTTGAAGATCTTGTGGCGTTCAGGGTCCCTGAAGCTTTCTTT. Protein product: CSVEDLVAFRVPEAFF.

The genes are TRBV2 and TRBJ1-2, with unresolved D. V shed 6 bases and J shed 2 bases, with 7 bases lying between them. This CDR3 spans 12 amino acids. The germline gives CDR1 SNHLY, CDR2 FYNNEI. CDR3 sequence reads: CASRRQNYGYTF. The DNA for the CDR3 is TGTGCCAGCAGGCGGCAGAACTATGGCTACACCTTC.

The gene calls are TRBV7-9 and TRBJ1-2, with a possible D match to TRBD1 (5 bases). This CDR3 has 13 residues. Germline V lookup: CDR1 SEHNR, CDR2 FQNEAQ (reference sequence). The V end was cut by 3 bases, the J end by 4 bases, with 9 bases between. Written as DNA, the CDR3 is TGTGCCAGCAGCTTGCGGGACGGCTATGGCTACACCTTC. Protein product: CASSLRDGYGYTF.

The V gene is TRBV7-2, the J gene TRBJ2-3; D might be TRBD2 (5 bases). CDR1 SGHTA and CDR2 FQGNSA come from the germline V gene. The CDR3 consists of 13 residues. V was pared by 2 bases and J by 5 bases, with 8 bases between. Here the CDR3 reads CASSLMSGDTQYF. The CDR3 DNA is TGTGCCAGCAGCTTAATGAGCGGAGATACGCAGTATTTT.

This clone was observed a few times. This same CDR3 is encoded by further DNA sequences in the sample. This chain connects TRBV5-1 to TRBJ2-3; D unresolved. Germline assignment: CDR1 SGHRS and CDR2 YFSETQ. The CDR3 is made up of 14 amino acids. Trimming took off 0 bases at V and 0 bases at J, with 5 bases between the two ends. For the CDR3, the DNA is TGCGCCAGCAGCTTGGTTGGCAGCACAGATACGCAGTATTTT. It encodes CASSLVGSTDTQYF.

The chain links TRBV30 to TRBJ1-1, with D tentatively TRBD1 (6 bases). The V gene's germline CDR1 is GTSNPN and CDR2 SVGIG (reference sequence). The CDR3 is made up of 13 amino acids. The ends were cut back, 5 bases at V and 3 bases at J, with 13 bases in the middle. DNA of the CDR3: TGTGCCTGGGGGCAAAGGGGGGACACTGAAGCTTTCTTT. It is translated as CAWGQRGDTEAFF.

This clone was found a few times. This chain connects TRBV18 to TRBJ1-2, with TRBD1 identical over 7 bases. Per the germline V gene, CDR1 is KGHSH and CDR2 is LQKENI. This CDR3 region has 13 residues. After removal of 3 bases from V and 4 bases from J, the junction contained 2 bases not matched to a gene. The CDR3 sequence: CASSPGQSYGYTF. CDR3 in DNA: TGTGCCAGCTCACCGGGACAGAGCTATGGCTACACCTTC.

In its sample, this clone was seen a few times. The chain joins TRBV6-5 to TRBJ2-1, with D unclear. Germline loops: CDR1 MNHEY, CDR2 SVGAGI. Trimming removed 4 bases from V and 6 bases from J, with 10 bases in between. This CDR3 is built from 13 residues. The CDR3 reads CASSFPATNEQFF. CDR3 DNA sequence: TGTGCCAGCAGTTTCCCGGCCACCAATGAGCAGTTCTTC.

Only a few counts were recorded for this clone. The sample carries other DNA sequences with the same CDR3. The J gene is TRBJ2-5, the V gene TRBV7-2; D might be TRBD1 (5 bases). The germline gives CDR1 SGHTA, CDR2 FQGNSA. The CDR3 is 14 residues long. V was clipped by 5 bases and J by 2 bases, with 12 bases between them. Written as DNA, the CDR3 is TGTGCCAGCAGCCCCCCAGGGCTACAAGAGACCCAGTACTTC. This translates into CASSPPGLQETQYF.

This clone was found a few times. The chain employs TRBV7-8 and TRBJ1-1; tentative D call: TRBD1 (6 bases). This CDR3 has 15 amino acids. The germline V gene has CDR1 SGHVS and CDR2 FQNEAQ. Deletions cut 4 bases from V and 0 bases from J, with 12 bases between. The DNA for the CDR3 is TGTGCCAGCAGCTCCGCCAGGGGAGTGAACACTGAAGCTTTCTTT. Protein product: CASSSARGVNTEAFF.

This clone was found a few times. The chain uses TRBV9 and TRBJ2-1; D might be TRBD1 or TRBD2, each matching 6 bases. Between the trimmed V and J ends, which lost 0 bases and 0 bases, there was a span of 13 bases. Germline-derived CDR1 and CDR2 are SGDLS and YYNGEE. The CDR3 is made up of 17 amino acids. The CDR3 DNA is TGTGCCAGCAGCGTAGCCGGGGGCCGGGCCTCCTACAATGAGCAGTTCTTC. Translating it yields CASSVAGGRASYNEQFF.

This chain links TRBV6-5 with TRBJ2-3; a weak D match, TRBD2 (6 bases). The CDR3 spans 13 residues. CDR1 and CDR2 from the germline V gene are MNHEY and SVGAGI. V lost 6 bases to trimming and J lost 8 bases, with 15 bases between them. CDR3 residues: CASSLSGRGTQYF. The CDR3 DNA follows: TGTGCCAGCAGCCTTAGCGGTAGAGGTACGCAGTATTTT.

This clone was seen a few times. The chain is built from TRBV30 and TRBJ2-1, with 8 bases identical to TRBD2. This CDR3 comprises 13 residues. The germline V gene has CDR1 GTSNPN and CDR2 SVGIG (reference sequence). Trimming removed 4 bases from V and 4 bases from J; junction bases left unmatched: 3. CDR3 nucleotide sequence: TGTGCCTGGACAGCGGGAGTATACAATGAGCAGTTCTTC. Its translation: CAWTAGVYNEQFF.

This clone turned up a few times. The chain is built from TRBV25-1 and TRBJ2-5; D is unresolved. CDR1 is MGHDK, CDR2 SYGVNS, per germline. The CDR3 covers 13 residues. Trimming left V 4 bases short and J 3 bases short, with 9 bases between. The CDR3 region is CASSGQRKETQYF. The CDR3 coding sequence is TGTGCCAGCAGTGGCCAGCGAAAAGAGACCCAGTACTTC.

This clone has just a few counts. The chain recombines TRBV15 with TRBJ1-5; D unclear. The ends were cut back, 3 bases at V and 6 bases at J, with 12 bases in the middle. The CDR3 sequence is 14 residues long. Per the germline V gene, CDR1 is LNHNV and CDR2 is YYDKDF (reference sequence). The DNA for the CDR3 is TGTGCCACCAGCAGGTATTCTCCCGGTCAGCCCCAGCATTTT. This sequence encodes CATSRYSPGQPQHF.

This clone has only a few counts. The chain joins TRBV14 to TRBJ1-3, with D hard to call. Trimming took off 4 bases at V and 0 bases at J, with 7 bases between the two ends. This CDR3 region has 14 residues. The V gene's germline CDR1 is SGHDN and CDR2 FVKESK. CDR3 nucleotide sequence: TGTGCCAGCAGCCTTAACCTCTCTGGAAACACCATATATTTT. The encoded protein is CASSLNLSGNTIYF.

This clone was detected only a few times. The chain employs TRBV25-1 and TRBJ2-7, with D tentatively TRBD1 (6 bases). The V end lost 6 bases, the J end lost 6 bases, and 15 bases lay between the germline ends. Per the germline V gene, CDR1 is MGHDK and CDR2 is SYGVNS. The CDR3 spans 13 residues. CDR3 DNA: TGTGCCAGCAGGGGAGCAGCAGGGGCCGAGCAGTACTTC. Translation: CASRGAAGAEQYF.

This rearrangement joins TRBV7-6 to TRBJ2-1; 15 bases are shared with TRBD2. The CDR3 covers 15 residues. Germline trimming cut 5 bases from V and 8 bases from J; bases unmatched to any gene: 4. Germline CDR1 SGHVS, CDR2 FNYEAQ. The CDR3 sequence is CASSPGLAGGDEQFF. The CDR3 DNA sequence: TGTGCCAGCAGCCCCGGACTAGCGGGAGGGGATGAGCAGTTCTTC.

This sequence joins TRBV7-9 and TRBJ2-7; no definite D call. From germline, CDR1 is SEHNR and CDR2 FQNEAQ (reference sequence). The CDR3 is made up of 15 amino acids. Trimming shortened V by 5 bases and J by 0 bases, and 14 bases separated the two germline ends. The CDR3 is CASSPPGSSSYEQYF. The CDR3 coding sequence is TGTGCCAGCAGCCCTCCGGGCAGCAGCTCCTACGAGCAGTACTTC. The variable domain in full, with the rest retrieved from reference TRBV7-9 and TRBJ2-7, is DTGVSQNPRHKITKRGQNVTFRCDPISEHNRLYWYRQTLGQGPEFLTYFQNEAQLEKSRLLSDRFSAERPKGSFSTLEIQRTEQGDSAMYLCASSPPGSSSYEQYFGPGTRLTVT.